Listed below are T cell receptor beta chains from one sample, sequenced in a study of blood T cells in healthy people across ages. One entry per CDR3 protein, called by TCRdb with MiXCR from the 5' RACE reads. The table lists hundreds of thousands of distinct CDR3 sequences, more than 50% of them singletons. Sequencing used blood. The receptors stem from a man aged 35-49 years in good health. The CDR3 runs from the conserved cysteine through the conserved F or W. D genes are given only for firm matches. Clone sizes are given selectively: once, few, many, or a class where the clone is expanded.

>TRBV20-1|NA|NA|TRBJ2-5
CSARSGTNQETQYF
TGCAGTGCAAGAAGTGGGACAAACCAAGAGACCCAGTACTTC
>TRBV20-1|few|NA|TRBJ2-5
CSAGRGVKTQYF
TGCAGTGCTGGGAGGGGGGTGAAGACCCAGTACTTC
>TRBV2|NA|TRBD1|TRBJ1-2
CASSEDSRQGIGGYTF
TGTGCCAGCAGTGAAGATTCTCGACAGGGCATAGGTGGCTACACCTTC
>TRBV7-9|once|NA|TRBJ2-4
CASSSTSTAGISQNIQYF
TGTGCCAGCAGCTCCACCAGTACAGCGGGCATAAGCCAAAACATTCAGTACTTC
>TRBV29-1|NA|NA|TRBJ1-2
CSVEGLNYGYTF
TGCAGCGTTGAGGGCCTAAACTATGGCTACACCTTC
>TRBV28|many|NA|TRBJ2-5
CATERGDQETQYF
TGTGCCACGGAGAGGGGAGACCAAGAGACCCAGTACTTC
>TRBV29-1|NA|NA|TRBJ2-3
CSAYGSTDTQYF
TGCAGCGCGTACGGGAGTACAGATACGCAGTATTTT
>TRBV20-1|NA|NA|TRBJ2-1
CSARDLGNSYNEQFF
TGCAGTGCTAGAGATCTGGGGAACTCCTACAATGAGCAGTTCTTC
>TRBV10-3|NA|TRBD2|TRBJ2-3
CAISVLAGPTSTDTQYF
TGTGCCATCAGTGTGCTAGCGGGCCCGACTAGCACAGATACGCAGTATTTT
>TRBV25-1|NA|TRBD1|TRBJ1-5
CASSGGGWQPQHF
TGTGCCAGCAGTGGAGGGGGCTGGCAGCCCCAGCATTTT
>TRBV29-1|NA|TRBD2|TRBJ2-7
CSGVAGSSNEQYF
TGCAGCGGTGTAGCGGGATCGAGCAATGAGCAGTACTTC
>TRBV12-3/TRBV12-4|NA|TRBD2|TRBJ2-7
CASSPTSGRAYEQYF
TGTGCCAGCAGTCCTACTAGCGGGAGGGCTTACGAGCAGTACTTC
>TRBV6-4|NA|NA|TRBJ2-3
CASSDGFDRQQYF
TGTGCCAGCAGTGACGGCTTTGACAGACAGCAGTATTTT